This T cell receptor beta chain is from a study of T cells in Graves' hyperthyroidism and ophthalmopathy. TCR beta CDR3 region amplification was performed from RNA transcripts. The TCR CDR3 first-round RT-PCR relied on the HTBI primer set. TCRdb passed the multiplex PCR reads through MiXCR, listing each CDR3 protein once. Counted here are 200,000 to 250,000 distinct CDR3 sequences, around 26% occurring once; the ten biggest clones make up about a third. Trimming cost V 10 bases and J 6 bases; bases outside gene matches: 9. The CDR3 totals 13 residues. Germline values: CDR1 LGHNA, CDR2 YNFKEQ. Many counts were recorded for this clonotype.

Sequenced sample: blood. The J gene is TRBJ2-7, the V gene TRBV4-2, with 10 positions matching TRBD1. The sequence derives from a middle-aged woman with Graves' ophthalmopathy. CDR3 nucleotide sequence: TGTGCCACCGGGGTGACAGGGGGCGTCGAGCAGTACTTC. Protein product: CATGVTGGVEQYF.